This TCR beta chain derives from a study of tumor-infiltrating lymphocytes in primary liver carcinoma. Study-wide background: Subjects presented with primary liver carcinoma managed by surgical resection. Aged between 30 and 69 years, the patients were men and women.

On this clonotype itself: Its antigen is still unknown.

The investigators made TCR beta cDNA from approximately 0.5 ug total RNA, using a constant-region primer. The TCR beta library was amplified through three nested multiplex PCR rounds in a modified ARM-PCR procedure. PCR rounds one and two used TRBV1-TRBV30 forward primers with a C-beta reverse primer for roughly 9 cycles each. Via MiXCR, TCRdb re-called the multiplex PCR reads, giving one row per CDR3 protein. The repertoire includes approximately 320,000 distinct CDR3 sequences, 50% to 60% of them detected once, and 15% to 20% sits in the top ten. The CDR3 is made up of 15 amino acids. The V segment lost 7 bases and the J segment 9 bases; nucleotides outside the gene matches: 14. Germline values: CDR1 SGHNT, CDR2 YENEEA. The study's findings and limits: Tumor-adjacent and tumor-blood pairs displayed less overlap than did pairs of tumor regions.

Blood RNA originated from unsorted whole blood, with germline DNA additionally extracted. Investigators obtained approximately 4.1 milliliters of peripheral blood ahead of surgery. The chain combines TRBV11-3 with TRBJ2-1; TRBD1 matches 8 bases. The receptor was isolated from a woman aged 25-40 years with primary liver carcinoma and hepatitis B virus infection. The material sequenced was peripheral blood. CDR3 amino acids: CASNAGQGPFVEQFF. CDR3 DNA: TGTGCCAGCAACGCTGGACAGGGCCCATTTGTTGAGCAGTTCTTC.